The clone carrying this TCR beta chain has only a few counts. The antigen is not known. The sample is drawn from a study of siplizumab effects on memory and regulatory T cells. Study conclusions and caveats: Mappable alloreactive CD4+ clones averaged 68.8% Treg-derived with siplizumab versus 26.9% in controls. Contribution to the alloresponse seemed major for naive T cells, which also seemed more diverse than memory cells. Siplizumab caused a significant drop in alloreactive sequences traceable to unstimulated CD4+ memory cells.

Germline values: CDR1 SGHRS, CDR2 YFSETQ. Trimming took 4 bases from V and 7 from J; bases not matched to a gene: 3. The CDR3 extends over 13 amino acids. Assayed TCR templates numbered some 9.3 x 10^4 for each sample. Profiling relied on immunoSEQ multiplex PCR, and the TCRdb table lists in-frame clones only, not all of them. Of over 65,000 clones listed, just under 95% were seen once; the top ten hold around a sixth. The sequence was collected from a human donor in good health. The V and J genes are TRBV5-1 and TRBJ1-1; 11 bases agree with TRBD1. Sequencing was carried out using CD8+ T cells sorted from blood. The CDR3 DNA sequence: TGCGCCAGCAGCAGGGGACAGGGGGATGAAGCTTTCTTT. It codes for CASSRGQGDEAFF. Full variable domain (remainder filled in from reference TRBV5-1 and TRBJ1-1): KAGVTQTPRYLIKTRGQQVTLSCSPISGHRSVSWYQQTPGQGLQFLFEYFSETQRNKGNFPGRFSGRQFSNSRSEMNVSTLELGDSALYLCASSRGQGDEAFFGQGTRLTVV.